The 27 T cell receptor beta chains below were found in one sample sequenced in a study of blood T cell repertoires in COVID-19. TCRdb keeps only in-frame clones here, not all; method: immunoSEQ multiplex PCR. The sample holds about 80,000 clones, roughly 80% seen once. The sequenced sample consisted of peripheral blood. The receptors originated from a woman between 65 and 79 years old with acute or convalescent COVID-19.

This clone was seen just once. V and J are TRBV7-9 and TRBJ2-1, with D unclear. Per the germline V gene, CDR1 is SEHNR and CDR2 is FQNEAQ (reference sequence). V shed 0 bases and J shed 3 bases, with 9 bases lying between them. This CDR3 contains 15 residues. This CDR3 is CASSLALLDYNEQFF. The CDR3 nucleotides read TGTGCCAGCAGCTTAGCGTTGCTAGACTACAATGAGCAGTTCTTC.

The rearrangement uses TRBV30 and TRBJ1-2; the match to TRBD1 covers 8 bases. Per the germline V gene, CDR1 is GTSNPN and CDR2 is SVGIG (reference sequence). The CDR3 runs 13 residues. V lost 8 bases, J lost 2 bases, and 7 bases stayed unmatched. CDR3 bases: TGTGCCCGACAGGGGAGCGGGAACTATGGCTACACCTTC. Translation gives CARQGSGNYGYTF.

This clone was seen more than once but under ten times. This chain connects TRBV18 to TRBJ1-1; D unresolved. Trimming pared 3 bases from V and 1 base from J, leaving 9 bases between. The germline gives CDR1 KGHSH, CDR2 LQKENI. CDR3 length equals 14 residues. The CDR3 loop is CASSPEGGNTEAFF. DNA of the CDR3: TGTGCCAGCTCACCTGAGGGAGGGAACACTGAAGCTTTCTTT.

V usage is TRBV5-6 and J usage is TRBJ2-7; 8 nucleotides match TRBD2. The V gene end was trimmed by 0 bases and the J gene end by 4 bases; junction bases not matched to a gene: 3. The CDR3 is 14 amino acids. Germline lookup yields CDR1 SGHDT and CDR2 YYEEEE. DNA for the CDR3: TGTGCCAGCAGCTTGGGATCTAGCGGGTACGAGCAGTACTTC. Protein product: CASSLGSSGYEQYF.

The chain employs TRBV20-1 and TRBJ2-7; a possible D gene is TRBD2 (5 bases). CDR3 length: 11 residues. Germline V gives CDR1 DFQATT, CDR2 SNEGSKA (reference sequence). Deletions cut 4 bases from V and 6 bases from J, with 10 bases between. The CDR3 DNA reads TGCAGTGCTAAGGACTCTCGCGAGCAGTACTTC. Protein: CSAKDSREQYF.

The chain links TRBV5-4 to TRBJ1-6, with a possible D match to TRBD1 (6 bases). Per the germline V gene, CDR1 is SGHNT and CDR2 is YYREEE (reference sequence). V shed 5 bases and J shed 9 bases, with 24 bases lying between them. The CDR3 sequence is 17 residues long. The CDR3 DNA reads as TGTGCCAGCAGATGGGGGGGCCCCAGGGACTTCGGTTCACCCCTCCACTTT. Translation: CASRWGGPRDFGSPLHF.

This clone was counted a few times. V usage is TRBV2 and J usage is TRBJ1-1; 9 bases are a match to TRBD1. With V trimmed by 4 bases and J by 4 bases, 4 bases remained unmatched. Germline V lookup: CDR1 SNHLY, CDR2 FYNNEI. This CDR3 is 14 amino acids long. This CDR3 is CASSGRQGGTEAFF. The CDR3 coding sequence is TGTGCCAGCAGTGGACGACAGGGGGGCACTGAAGCTTTCTTT.

The chain combines TRBV20-1 with TRBJ1-2, with 9 bases lining up with TRBD1. The germline V gene has CDR1 DFQATT and CDR2 SNEGSKA (reference sequence). The CDR3 consists of 14 residues. With V trimmed by 3 bases and J by 8 bases, 10 bases remained unmatched. This CDR3 reads CSASFPGTGPGYTF. Written as DNA, the CDR3 is TGCAGTGCTAGTTTCCCAGGGACAGGGCCCGGCTACACCTTC.

V usage is TRBV6-6 and J usage is TRBJ2-2, with 8 bases identical to TRBD1. With 6 bases clipped from V and 2 bases from J, the junction kept 2 bases outside the gene matches. Germline V gives CDR1 MNHNY, CDR2 SVGAGI (reference sequence). The CDR3 is 14 residues long. CDR3 sequence: CASRGQVNTGELFF. The CDR3, as DNA: TGTGCCAGCAGGGGACAGGTCAACACCGGGGAGCTGTTTTTT.

The chain carries TRBV2 and TRBJ1-2; D ambiguous. In germline, CDR1 is SNHLY, CDR2 FYNNEI. V lost 5 bases and J lost 4, with 11 bases in between. This CDR3 contains 13 residues. In nucleotides, the CDR3 is TGTGCCAGCAGTTCGGAGGGCGTCTATGGCTACACCTTC. Translation: CASSSEGVYGYTF.

This clone has ten or more counts. The chain recombines TRBV18 with TRBJ2-2, with a weak D call TRBD2 (5 bases). Germline loops: CDR1 KGHSH, CDR2 LQKENI. V lost 6 bases and J lost 2, with 7 bases in between. The CDR3 contains 13 residues. The CDR3 region is CASSRLNTGELFF. As DNA, the CDR3 is TGTGCCAGCTCTCGACTAAACACCGGGGAGCTGTTTTTT. The full variable domain, in which reference TRBV18 and TRBJ2-2 provide the parts outside the CDR3, is NAGVMQNPRHLVRRRGQEARLRCSPMKGHSHVYWYRQLPEEGLKFMVYLQKENIIDESGMPKERFSAEFPKEGPSILRIQQVVRGDSAAYFCASSRLNTGELFFGEGSRLTVL.

This clone was seen only a few times. The rearrangement joins TRBV11-2 to TRBJ2-2; no definite D call. V was clipped by 3 bases and J by 5 bases, with 16 bases between them. In germline, CDR1 is SGHAT, CDR2 FQNNGV. CDR3 length equals 16 residues. CDR3 bases: TGTGCCAGCAGCTTTGGTTCGGCCGGGTTTACCGGGGAGCTGTTTTTT. Protein product: CASSFGSAGFTGELFF.

The chain joins TRBV2 to TRBJ2-3, with TRBD2 matching over 9 bases. Germline trimming cut 6 bases from V and 2 bases from J; bases unmatched to any gene: 6. Per the germline V gene, CDR1 is SNHLY and CDR2 is FYNNEI. The CDR3 loop spans 15 amino acids. CDR3 residues: CASRMRLAVTDTQYF. As DNA, the CDR3 is TGTGCCAGCAGGATGAGACTAGCGGTCACAGATACGCAGTATTTT.

The rearrangement uses TRBV29-1 and TRBJ1-1; no clear D. V lost 5 bases and J 0 bases, leaving 13 bases between the germline ends. Germline CDR1 reads SQVTM; CDR2 reads ANQGSEA. The CDR3 totals 14 residues. DNA for the CDR3: TGCAGCGTTTCTGGACTCGCCATGAACACTGAAGCTTTCTTT. It encodes CSVSGLAMNTEAFF.

As concerns this clone: Other nucleotide sequences in the sample specify the same CDR3. The chain links TRBV11-3 to TRBJ2-3, with TRBD1 identical over 10 bases. Looked up from germline, CDR1 is SGHNT and CDR2 is YENEEA. This CDR3 region has 15 residues. Trimming removed 5 bases from V and 3 bases from J; junction bases left unmatched: 5. CDR3 nucleotide sequence: TGTGCCAGCAGCCCGAGACAGGGGGCTACAGATACGCAGTATTTT. This translates into CASSPRQGATDTQYF.

This clone was found a few times. The genes are TRBV7-9 and TRBJ2-7; D ambiguous. There are 11 residues in the CDR3. Germline CDR1 SEHNR, CDR2 FQNEAQ (reference sequence). Trimming removed 5 bases at V and 7 bases at J, with 9 bases between. CDR3 sequence (DNA): TGTGCCAGCAGCGCGTTGGTTGAGCAGTACTTC. Its protein is CASSALVEQYF.

The genes are TRBV5-1 and TRBJ2-3, with TRBD1 matching 8 bases. Trimming at V came to 1 base and at J to 2 bases, leaving 3 bases not matched to a gene. Germline assignment: CDR1 SGHRS and CDR2 YFSETQ. The CDR3 contains 15 residues. The CDR3 nucleotides are TGCGCCAGCAGCTTGACAGGGGGTTTCACAGATACGCAGTATTTT. It translates to CASSLTGGFTDTQYF. Full variable domain (outside the CDR3, taken from reference TRBV5-1 and TRBJ2-3): KAGVTQTPRYLIKTRGQQVTLSCSPISGHRSVSWYQQTPGQGLQFLFEYFSETQRNKGNFPGRFSGRQFSNSRSEMNVSTLELGDSALYLCASSLTGGFTDTQYFGPGTRLTVL.

This chain uses TRBV11-2 with TRBJ2-1, with 13 bases fitting TRBD2. Germline values: CDR1 SGHAT, CDR2 FQNNGV. V shed 5 bases and J 8 bases; nucleotides not matched to a gene: 15. CDR3 length: 18 amino acids. CDR3 region: CASSPISRTSGSGYEQFF. CDR3 coding DNA: TGTGCCAGCAGCCCTATATCGCGGACTAGCGGGAGCGGCTATGAGCAGTTCTTC.

The chain links TRBV29-1 to TRBJ2-1, with a tentative D call TRBD2 (5 bases). The CDR3 has 16 residues. V was shortened by 6 bases and J by 0 bases, with 18 bases between the two germline ends. Germline V gene data show CDR1 as SQVTM and CDR2 as ANQGSEA. The CDR3: CSVRGPAEFSYNEQFF. The CDR3, as DNA: TGCAGCGTGCGAGGGCCAGCGGAGTTCTCCTACAATGAGCAGTTCTTC.

This rearrangement joins TRBV7-8 to TRBJ2-1, with a tentative D call TRBD2 (5 bases). Per the germline V gene, CDR1 is SGHVS and CDR2 is FQNEAQ. Trimming pared 5 bases from V and 6 bases from J, leaving 11 bases between. The CDR3 contains 13 residues. For the CDR3, the DNA is TGTGCCAGCAGCCCAACTAGGCTCAATGAGCAGTTCTTC. This sequence encodes CASSPTRLNEQFF.

The chain carries TRBV29-1 and TRBJ1-1; TRBD1 agrees at 7 bases. Germline V gene sequence: CDR1 SQVTM, CDR2 ANQGSEA. With V trimmed by 8 bases and J by 1 base, 7 bases remained unmatched. The CDR3 is 13 amino acids. CDR3 nucleotide sequence: TGCAGCATCTTGACAGGGTCGAACACTGAAGCTTTCTTT. This translates into CSILTGSNTEAFF.

This clone was recorded only once. The CDR3 region is CASSLSGGNRYGYTF. CDR3 nucleotides: TGTGCCAGCAGCTTATCGGGGGGAAATCGGTATGGCTACACCTTC. The chain carries TRBV7-9 and TRBJ1-2, with D possibly being TRBD1 (5 bases). The germline V gene encodes CDR1 SEHNR and CDR2 FQNEAQ (reference sequence). V lost 2 bases and J lost 5, with 15 bases in between. The CDR3 covers 15 residues.

The chain combines TRBV5-4 with TRBJ2-1, with D perhaps matching TRBD1 (6 bases). The CDR3 extends over 15 amino acids. V was trimmed by 3 bases and J by 7 bases, leaving 17 bases between them. Germline V gene lookup returns CDR1 SGHNT and CDR2 YYREEE (reference sequence). In nucleotides, the CDR3 is TGTGCCAGCAGCTCCCGCGACAGGTCGCGAAATGAGCAGTTCTTC. Translating it yields CASSSRDRSRNEQFF.

This clone was found a few times. For the CDR3, the DNA is TGCGCCAGCAGCCAAGAGGCACTAGCGGAGACCTACGAGCAGTACTTC. Residues: CASSQEALAETYEQYF. This rearrangement joins TRBV4-1 to TRBJ2-7; 8 bases line up with TRBD2. Germline CDR1 reads MGHRA; CDR2 reads YSYEKL. Trimming removed 0 bases from V and 2 bases from J; junction bases left unmatched: 6. This CDR3 spans 16 amino acids.

This clone was counted once. The chain couples TRBV20-1 to TRBJ2-2, with a possible D match to TRBD2 (6 bases). Germline V gene lookup returns CDR1 DFQATT and CDR2 SNEGSKA (reference sequence). The V end was cut by 3 bases, the J end by 4 bases, with 15 bases between. The CDR3 runs 15 residues. Here the CDR3 reads CSASSSGHSTGELFF. The DNA for the CDR3 is TGCAGTGCTAGTAGTAGCGGACATTCCACCGGGGAGCTGTTTTTT.

Here the CDR3 DNA reads TGTGCCTGGAGTTCAAGCGGGGCCTCCACCGGGGAGCTGTTTTTT. Translated: CAWSSSGASTGELFF. The rearrangement joins TRBV30 to TRBJ2-2; TRBD2 matches 7 bases. The V gene's germline CDR1 is GTSNPN and CDR2 SVGIG (reference sequence). Trimming removed 2 bases from V and 4 bases from J; junction bases left unmatched: 7. CDR3 length equals 15 residues.

V gene TRBV5-5 combines with J gene TRBJ2-3, with 8 bases aligning to TRBD1. CDR1 and CDR2 from the germline V gene are SGHKS and YYEKEE (reference sequence). The CDR3 contains 15 residues. Losses at the gene ends were 5 bases for V and 3 bases for J; bases not matched to a gene: 8. This chain's CDR3 is CASSQGAWETDTQYF. The CDR3 DNA is TGTGCCAGCAGTCAGGGGGCGTGGGAGACAGATACGCAGTATTTT.